This passage covers 11 T cell receptor beta chains from one sample sequenced in a study of OX40 agonist ivuxolimab in advanced cancers. Here immunoSEQ multiplex PCR was the method, and the copy in TCRdb shows in-frame clones only, minus some. In the table there are tens of thousands of clones, approximately 86% of which are singletons. The specimen comprised CD4+ or CD8+ T cells sorted from blood, sampled in a trial of the OX40 agonist ivuxolimab. These receptors came from an adult with an advanced solid tumor such as melanoma, head and neck, liver or kidney cancer.

The chain uses TRBV19 and TRBJ2-7; D remains ambiguous. The CDR3 loop spans 14 amino acids. Deletions cut 5 bases from V and 2 bases from J, with 13 bases between. The germline gives CDR1 LNHDA, CDR2 SQIVND (reference sequence). In nucleotides, the CDR3 is TGTGCCAGTAGTTTTGGCTCAACAACCTACGAGCAGTACTTC. Encoded protein: CASSFGSTTYEQYF.

The chain combines TRBV28 with TRBJ2-6; tentatively, D is TRBD1 (6 bases). V lost 3 bases to trimming and J lost 3 bases, with 12 bases between them. Germline CDR1 and CDR2: MDHEN and SYDVKM. The CDR3 is 16 amino acids. The chain's CDR3 is CASSFTGTFGANVLTF. The CDR3 region has the DNA TGTGCCAGCAGTTTTACAGGGACATTTGGGGCCAACGTCCTGACTTTC.

This chain links TRBV4-3 with TRBJ2-1; D unresolved. Germline CDR1 LGHNA, CDR2 YSLEER. The CDR3 has 13 residues. Trimming pared 0 bases from V and 4 bases from J, leaving 4 bases between. The CDR3 region is CASSQEGYNEQFF. The CDR3 DNA follows: TGCGCCAGCAGCCAAGAAGGATACAATGAGCAGTTCTTC.

The chain recombines TRBV10-3 with TRBJ1-3, with 9 bases that match TRBD1. The trim removed 6 bases at V and 3 bases at J, leaving 3 bases unmatched. This CDR3 spans 14 amino acids. Germline CDR1 reads ENHRY; CDR2 reads SYGVKD. CDR3 sequence reads: CAISTGGIGNTIYF. The CDR3 DNA reads TGTGCCATCAGCACAGGGGGCATTGGAAACACCATATATTTT.

The sample holds a few counts of this clone. This chain uses TRBV18 with TRBJ1-2; D gene ambiguous. This CDR3 comprises 12 residues. The V end lost 0 bases, the J end lost 7 bases, and 6 bases lay between the germline ends. Germline-derived CDR1 and CDR2 are KGHSH and LQKENI. The CDR3 DNA reads as TGTGCCAGCTCACCACCGTCGGGTGGCTACACCTTC. Protein sequence: CASSPPSGGYTF.

This chain joins TRBV29-1 and TRBJ2-5, with 10 bases aligning to TRBD2. The DNA end is more similar to TRBJ2-7, so the J call may be wrong. The CDR3 consists of 13 residues. The germline gives CDR1 SQVTM, CDR2 ANQGSEA. CDR3 loop: CSVESSGGYEQYF. The CDR3 DNA reads TGCAGCGTTGAATCTAGCGGGGGTTACGAGCAGTACTTC.

The V call is TRBV5-1, the J call TRBJ1-2, with 9 bases aligning to TRBD1. Germline trimming cut 4 bases from V and 6 bases from J; bases unmatched to any gene: 10. Germline V CDR1 and CDR2: SGHRS, YFSETQ. This CDR3 comprises 15 residues. CDR3 protein: CASSLAGQGKDGYTF. DNA of the CDR3: TGCGCCAGCAGCCTAGCGGGACAGGGTAAAGATGGCTACACCTTC.

The chain has TRBV20-1 and TRBJ1-2; D gene unclear. In germline, CDR1 is DFQATT, CDR2 SNEGSKA (reference sequence). Between the trimmed V and J ends, which lost 7 bases and 8 bases, there was a span of 11 bases. This CDR3 region has 10 residues. The CDR3 DNA follows: TGCAGTGGAGGGTTAGAGGGCTACACCTTC. This sequence encodes CSGGLEGYTF.

The rearrangement uses TRBV7-6 and TRBJ2-1; possible D gene TRBD2, 7 bases. Trimming took off 4 bases at V and 8 bases at J, with 18 bases between the two ends. The CDR3 has 15 amino acids. The V gene's germline CDR1 is SGHVS and CDR2 FNYEAQ. The CDR3 loop is CASSSYRGAGYEQFF. CDR3 nucleotides: TGTGCCAGCAGCTCCTATCGGGGGGCCGGCTATGAGCAGTTCTTC.

This clone was counted once. The V and J genes are TRBV28 and TRBJ1-3; D not certain. Trimming stripped 3 bases from V and 0 bases from J, with 9 bases between. CDR3 size: 15 residues. Germline CDR1 reads MDHEN; CDR2 reads SYDVKM. The CDR3 DNA follows: TGTGCCAGCAGTTTTGGAACCAGCTCTGGAAACACCATATATTTT. Encoded protein: CASSFGTSSGNTIYF.

In its sample, this clone was seen once. The chain recombines TRBV7-2 with TRBJ2-7, with D tentatively TRBD1 or TRBD2 (5 bases each). CDR3 size: 14 residues. The ends were cut back, 4 bases at V and 4 bases at J, with 14 bases in the middle. CDR1 and CDR2 (germline): SGHTA, FQGNSA. This chain's CDR3 is CASSYGTVTYEQYF. The CDR3 DNA is TGTGCCAGCAGCTACGGGACGGTTACGTACGAGCAGTACTTC.